One and the same sample provided the 31 T cell receptor beta chains below, sequenced in a study of cytomegalovirus exposure and HLA in healthy donors. 13 Jbeta primers and 60 Vbeta primers were used for the PCR. Sequenced by immunoSEQ multiplex PCR; TCRdb stores in-frame clones only, minus some. The sample holds under 100,000 clones; about four fifths are singletons and the top ten take roughly 8.3%. The source material was PBMCs. All receptors come from a human donor in good health.

This clone was seen more than once but under ten times. The CDR3 nucleotides read TGTGCCAGCAGCCACAGGGTTGGTGAAGCTTTCTTT. It translates to CASSHRVGEAFF. The chain carries TRBV6-5 and TRBJ1-1, with a weak D call TRBD1 (6 bases). Germline V gives CDR1 MNHEY, CDR2 SVGAGI. Between the trimmed V and J ends, which lost 6 bases and 7 bases, there was a span of 12 bases. This CDR3 spans 12 amino acids.

The sample holds a few counts of this clone. The V gene is TRBV6-5, the J gene TRBJ2-7, with D possibly being TRBD2 (6 bases). The CDR3 runs to 14 residues. V was cut by 1 base and J by 2 bases, with 9 bases left in between. Germline-derived CDR1 and CDR2 are MNHEY and SVGAGI. CDR3 sequence (DNA): TGTGCCAGCAGTTACTTTGGCGGGGCCTACGAGCAGTACTTC. Translation: CASSYFGGAYEQYF.

CDR3 nucleotide sequence: TGTGCCAGCAGCCAAGAAGGGGGGGGCCAGGGTGAGCCTAGTGTTGCCGGGGAGCTGTTTTTT. Translated: CASSQEGGGQGEPSVAGELFF. The chain recombines TRBV4-2 with TRBJ2-2, with D possibly being TRBD2 (7 bases). Germline values: CDR1 LGHNA, CDR2 YNFKEQ. CDR3 length: 21 residues. Trimming removed 0 bases at V and 6 bases at J, with 29 bases between.

This chain joins TRBV27 and TRBJ2-7, with a possible D match to TRBD2 (6 bases). The CDR3 spans 13 residues. With 3 bases removed from V and 3 bases from J, the gap between germline ends came to 9 bases. Per the germline V gene, CDR1 is MNHEY and CDR2 is SMNVEV (reference sequence). The CDR3 region has the DNA TGTGCCAGCAGTTTCCGGGAGAACTACGAGCAGTACTTC. Residues: CASSFRENYEQYF.

The V call is TRBV9, the J call TRBJ2-3; no firm D call. V shed 0 bases and J shed 0 bases, with 5 bases lying between them. This CDR3 contains 14 residues. Germline CDR1 and CDR2: SGDLS and YYNGEE. Written as DNA, the CDR3 is TGTGCCAGCAGCGTAGTGACTAGCACAGATACGCAGTATTTT. It specifies CASSVVTSTDTQYF.

CDR3 in amino acids: CASSDGGRDEQFF. The CDR3 coding sequence is TGTGCCAGCAGTGATGGAGGGCGCGATGAGCAGTTCTTC. The chain employs TRBV2 and TRBJ2-1; the D gene is possibly TRBD2 (6 bases). Trimming took 3 bases from V and 8 from J, leaving 11 bases between them. CDR3 length: 13 residues. CDR1 is SNHLY, CDR2 FYNNEI, per germline.

The chain uses TRBV5-1 and TRBJ2-3; 9 bases are a match to TRBD2. Looked up from germline, CDR1 is SGHRS and CDR2 is YFSETQ. J lost 0 bases, V lost 4 bases, and 6 bases had no gene match. The CDR3 is 16 residues long. CDR3 nucleotide sequence: TGCGCCAGCAGCCGGGGACTAGCAGCTAGCACAGATACGCAGTATTTT. Translated: CASSRGLAASTDTQYF. Full variable domain (rest looked up from reference TRBV5-1 and TRBJ2-3): KAGVTQTPRYLIKTRGQQVTLSCSPISGHRSVSWYQQTPGQGLQFLFEYFSETQRNKGNFPGRFSGRQFSNSRSEMNVSTLELGDSALYLCASSRGLAASTDTQYFGPGTRLTVL.

This chain uses TRBV12-5 with TRBJ2-7; TRBD2 matches at 15 bases. This CDR3 has 16 amino acids. In germline, CDR1 is LGHNT, CDR2 FRNRAP. V lost 2 bases and J lost 6; bases outside the gene matches: 5. Here the CDR3 DNA reads TGTGCTAGTGGTTTGCCTCGGACTAGCGGGAGGGGCGAGCAGTACTTC. Translated: CASGLPRTSGRGEQYF.

The chain uses TRBV7-8 and TRBJ2-5; D unresolved. The better agreement between TRBJ2-7 and the DNA end casts doubt on the J call. Per germline, CDR1 SGHVS and CDR2 FQNEAQ. CDR3 length equals 12 residues. CDR3 sequence: CASSSRLDEQYF. In DNA form, the CDR3 reads TGTGCCAGCAGCTCCCGACTTGACGAGCAGTACTTC.

The rearrangement joins TRBV27 to TRBJ1-5; 7 bases map to TRBD1. CDR1 and CDR2 (germline): MNHEY, SMNVEV (reference sequence). The length of the CDR3 is 14 residues. Trimming removed 5 bases from V and 4 bases from J; junction bases left unmatched: 5. The chain's CDR3 is CASSIRTGNQPQHF. The CDR3, as DNA: TGTGCCAGCAGTATTCGGACAGGTAATCAGCCCCAGCATTTT.

V is TRBV2 and J is TRBJ1-1, with D perhaps matching TRBD1 (5 bases). With 6 bases removed from V and 1 base from J, the gap between germline ends came to 15 bases. The CDR3 is 15 amino acids. Germline V gives CDR1 SNHLY, CDR2 FYNNEI. The CDR3 loop reads CASRQSGISNTEAFF. Here the CDR3 DNA reads TGTGCCAGCAGACAATCAGGGATCTCGAACACTGAAGCTTTCTTT.

V is TRBV12-5 and J is TRBJ1-1, with 8 bases lining up with TRBD1. The CDR3 covers 17 residues. V lost 2 bases to trimming and J lost 6 bases; unmatched junction nucleotides: 14. Germline V CDR1 and CDR2: LGHNT, FRNRAP. The CDR3 bases are TGTGCTAGTGGTTTGATTTCTACTATAACGACAGGGGCTGAAGCTTTCTTT. Translation gives CASGLISTITTGAEAFF. Drawing the rest from reference TRBV12-5 and TRBJ1-1, the complete variable domain is DARVTQTPRHKVTEMGQEVTMRCQPILGHNTVFWYRQTMMQGLELLAYFRNRAPLDDSGMPKDRFSAEMPDATLATLKIQPSEPRDSAVYFCASGLISTITTGAEAFFGQGTRLTVV.

CDR3 DNA sequence: TGTGCCAGCGACAGGGGGGGAGGGGGCTACAATGAGCAGTTCTTC. Its translation is CASDRGGGGYNEQFF. The J gene is TRBJ2-1, the V gene TRBV14, with 9 bases aligning to TRBD1. V was clipped by 8 bases and J by 3 bases; unmatched bases: 8. Germline CDR1 reads SGHDN; CDR2 reads FVKESK. This CDR3 comprises 15 residues.

This clone was counted only a few times. The chain combines TRBV6-1 with TRBJ1-2; 7 bases match TRBD1. The V gene's germline CDR1 is MNHNS and CDR2 SASEGT. This CDR3 is built from 15 residues. J was trimmed by 0 bases and V by 7 bases; bases with no gene match: 8. The CDR3 bases are TGTGCCAGCAAGATAAACAGGGGAGCTAACTATGGCTACACCTTC. It yields the protein CASKINRGANYGYTF.

The rearrangement uses TRBV18 and TRBJ1-2; D gene ambiguous. Germline lookup yields CDR1 KGHSH and CDR2 LQKENI. Trimming pared 4 bases from V and 1 base from J, leaving 10 bases between. CDR3 length equals 14 residues. CDR3 sequence reads: CASSQLQDNYGYTF. DNA for the CDR3: TGTGCCAGCTCACAACTTCAAGATAACTATGGCTACACCTTC.

A note on this clone: Mismatch with germline at one junction end may stem from a read error. The chain is built from TRBV7-9 and TRBJ2-5; TRBD1 matches at 9 bases. The germline V gene has CDR1 SEHNR and CDR2 FQNEAQ (reference sequence). The CDR3 runs to 16 residues. The CDR3 is CSSSIWAGQGQETQYF. The CDR3 coding sequence is TGTTCCAGCAGCATCTGGGCGGGACAGGGCCAAGAGACCCAGTACTTC.

The chain has TRBV4-2 and TRBJ1-3; 7 bases are a match to TRBD1. Germline trimming cut 3 bases from V and 4 bases from J; bases unmatched to any gene: 9. This CDR3 has 16 amino acids. Germline V gives CDR1 LGHNA, CDR2 YNFKEQ. This chain's CDR3 is CASSQDAEDRGNTIYF. The CDR3 DNA follows: TGTGCCAGCAGCCAGGACGCCGAGGACAGGGGAAACACCATATATTTT.

V and J are TRBV7-2 and TRBJ2-4; D is ambiguous. This CDR3 comprises 14 residues. V lost 3 bases and J lost 8, with 14 bases in between. The germline V gene encodes CDR1 SGHTA and CDR2 FQGNSA. CDR3 region: CASSFTSPPDIQYF. Written as DNA, the CDR3 is TGTGCCAGCAGCTTTACTTCCCCCCCTGACATTCAGTACTTC. The full variable domain, its missing parts supplied by reference TRBV7-2 and TRBJ2-4, is GAGVSQSPSNKVTEKGKDVELRCDPISGHTALYWYRQSLGQGLEFLIYFQGNSAPDKSGLPSDRFSAERTGGSVSTLTIQRTQQEDSAVYLCASSFTSPPDIQYFGAGTRLSVL.

DNA of the CDR3: TGTGCCAGCACCGAAGGGGTAGCCAAAAACATTCAGTACTTC. Encoded protein: CASTEGVAKNIQYF. This chain connects TRBV6-5 to TRBJ2-4, with D possibly being TRBD1 (5 bases). Trimming removed 7 bases from V and 0 bases from J, with 10 bases in between. CDR1 MNHEY and CDR2 SVGAGI come from the germline V gene. This CDR3 contains 14 residues.

The chain uses TRBV12-5 and TRBJ1-5; D unclear. Germline V gene sequence: CDR1 LGHNT, CDR2 FRNRAP. This CDR3 has 11 residues. V gave up 5 bases and J gave up 5 bases, with 4 bases separating them. The CDR3 bases are TGTGCTAGTGGTCACTATCAGCCCCAGCATTTT. This gives the protein CASGHYQPQHF.

This chain links TRBV13 with TRBJ1-3, with 7 bases identical to TRBD1. This CDR3 comprises 17 residues. Germline lookup yields CDR1 PRHDT and CDR2 FYEKMQ (reference sequence). The junction had 9 bases not matched to a gene; V was cut back by 4 bases and J by 0 bases. CDR3 nucleotide sequence: TGTGCCAGCAGCTCCAGGGACAGCTTAATCTCTGGAAACACCATATATTTT. Translation gives CASSSRDSLISGNTIYF.

The chain recombines TRBV10-3 with TRBJ2-1; D possibly corresponds to TRBD1 (5 bases). Germline values: CDR1 ENHRY, CDR2 SYGVKD. The CDR3 sequence is 15 residues long. V dropped 5 bases and J dropped 6 bases, with 17 bases sitting between them. The CDR3 sequence: CAISIQEATFNEQFF. The CDR3 bases are TGTGCCATCAGTATACAGGAAGCTACATTCAATGAGCAGTTCTTC.

The V call is TRBV2, the J call TRBJ2-7; D may be TRBD1 (6 bases). V was trimmed by 6 bases and J by 7 bases, leaving 10 bases between them. The germline gives CDR1 SNHLY, CDR2 FYNNEI. The CDR3 consists of 11 residues. CDR3 residues: CASRYREEQYF. The CDR3 nucleotides read TGTGCCAGCAGGTACAGGGAAGAGCAGTACTTC.

Concerning this clone: Other DNA sequences in the sample encode the same CDR3. The CDR3 protein is CASSLRRGEYEQYF. In nucleotides, the CDR3 is TGCGCCAGCAGCTTGAGACGTGGAGAGTACGAGCAGTACTTC. The genes are TRBV5-1 and TRBJ2-7; D not certain. Deletions cut 1 base from V and 4 bases from J, with 12 bases between. The germline CDR1 and CDR2 sequences are SGHRS and YFSETQ. The CDR3 sequence is 14 residues long.

V usage is TRBV15 and J usage is TRBJ2-6, with D maybe TRBD1 (5 bases). Germline V gives CDR1 LNHNV, CDR2 YYDKDF (reference sequence). V dropped 4 bases and J dropped 2 bases, with 18 bases sitting between them. CDR3 length: 18 amino acids. In DNA, the CDR3 is TGTGCCACCAGCAACTCACAGGCTCCGTTAGCTGGGGCCAACGTCCTGACTTTC. Translation: CATSNSQAPLAGANVLTF. Filled out from reference TRBV15 and TRBJ2-6, the complete variable domain reads DAMVIQNPRYQVTQFGKPVTLSCSQTLNHNVMYWYQQKSSQAPKLLFHYYDKDFNNEADTPDNFQSRRPNTSFCFLDIRSPGLGDTAMYLCATSNSQAPLAGANVLTFGAGSRLTVL.

The chain uses TRBV19 and TRBJ1-2, with 7 bases matching TRBD1. This CDR3 contains 15 residues. Germline V gene sequence: CDR1 LNHDA, CDR2 SQIVND (reference sequence). The trim removed 3 bases at V and 4 bases at J, leaving 8 bases unmatched. CDR3 region: CASSISGTDTYGYTF. Written as DNA, the CDR3 is TGTGCCAGTAGTATTTCCGGGACAGACACCTATGGCTACACCTTC. Variable domain in full (rest from reference TRBV19 and TRBJ1-2): DGGITQSPKYLFRKEGQNVTLSCEQNLNHDAMYWYRQDPGQGLRLIYYSQIVNDFQKGDIAEGYSVSREKKESFPLTVTSAQKNPTAFYLCASSISGTDTYGYTFGSGTRLTVV.

The gene calls are TRBV5-4 and TRBJ1-3; D is undetermined. Germline lookup yields CDR1 SGHNT and CDR2 YYREEE (reference sequence). The CDR3 is made up of 15 amino acids. Between the trimmed V and J ends, which lost 0 bases and 3 bases, there was a span of 10 bases. Written as DNA, the CDR3 is TGTGCCAGCAGCTTGGGGGCAGGTGGTGGAAACACCATATATTTT. Protein product: CASSLGAGGGNTIYF.

This sequence joins TRBV6-5 and TRBJ2-4; maybe TRBD2 (6 bases). Germline V gene sequence: CDR1 MNHEY, CDR2 SVGAGI. This CDR3 contains 14 residues. The V end lost 6 bases, the J end lost 0 bases, and 9 bases lay between the germline ends. The CDR3 spells CASSRGLAKNIQYF. CDR3 nucleotides: TGTGCCAGCAGCCGGGGACTAGCCAAAAACATTCAGTACTTC.

The chain joins TRBV7-9 to TRBJ1-6; TRBD1 might be the D (5 bases). The V and J ends lost 5 bases and 7 bases respectively, with 18 bases between them. Per germline, CDR1 SEHNR and CDR2 FQNEAQ (reference sequence). CDR3 length: 16 residues. The CDR3 is CASSLPLDQGNSPLHF. DNA for the CDR3: TGTGCCAGCAGCCTGCCTCTTGATCAGGGAAATTCACCCCTCCACTTT. The entire variable domain, with the rest obtained from reference TRBV7-9 and TRBJ1-6, is as follows: DTGVSQNPRHKITKRGQNVTFRCDPISEHNRLYWYRQTLGQGPEFLTYFQNEAQLEKSRLLSDRFSAERPKGSFSTLEIQRTEQGDSAMYLCASSLPLDQGNSPLHFGNGTRLTVT.

This sequence joins TRBV19 and TRBJ2-1; D is perhaps TRBD1 (6 bases). V lost 3 bases and J lost 8, with 14 bases in between. This CDR3 region has 14 residues. Germline CDR1 and CDR2: LNHDA and SQIVND (reference sequence). The CDR3 here is CASSIRTDYDEQFF. CDR3 DNA sequence: TGTGCCAGTAGTATCAGGACAGATTACGATGAGCAGTTCTTC.

V is TRBV2 and J is TRBJ1-3; the D is unclear. Trimming shortened V by 8 bases and J by 0 bases, and 14 bases separated the two germline ends. The CDR3 loop spans 15 amino acids. Germline assignment: CDR1 SNHLY and CDR2 FYNNEI. The CDR3 sequence is CASGRAGFSGNTIYF. The CDR3 coding sequence is TGTGCCAGCGGAAGGGCGGGCTTCTCTGGAAACACCATATATTTT.